One sample yielded the 17 T cell receptor beta chains listed below, sequenced in a study of T cells in Graves' hyperthyroidism and ophthalmopathy. RNA transcripts were the template for amplifying TCR beta CDR3 regions. HTBI primers were employed in a first-round RT-PCR of the TCR CDR3. TCRdb processed the multiplex PCR reads anew with MiXCR; each CDR3 protein has one entry. The sample contains some 510,000 distinct CDR3 sequences, less than 25% of which appear only once. Sequences were obtained from blood. These receptors were collected from a man younger than 30 with Graves' hyperthyroidism.

This clonotype was picked up a small number of times. The chain carries TRBV20-1 and TRBJ1-1, with D unresolved. Trimming pared 6 bases from V and 8 bases from J, leaving 13 bases between. Germline V lookup: CDR1 DFQATT, CDR2 SNEGSKA (reference sequence). The CDR3 totals 11 residues. Here the CDR3 reads CSAHKGREAFF. The DNA of the CDR3 is TGCAGTGCCCATAAAGGCAGAGAAGCTTTCTTT.

This chain links TRBV11-2 with TRBJ1-2; 10 nucleotides align to TRBD1. Per germline, CDR1 SGHAT and CDR2 FQNNGV. Trimming took 1 base from V and 5 from J; bases not matched to a gene: 7. There are 16 residues in the CDR3. CDR3 sequence: CASSLGGTGVQYGYTF. CDR3 DNA sequence: TGTGCCAGCAGCTTAGGCGGGACAGGGGTTCAGTATGGCTACACCTTC.

The CDR3 is CASRQGDYEQYF. CDR3 DNA: TGTGCCAGCAGACAGGGTGACTACGAGCAGTACTTC. The chain is built from TRBV6-2 or TRBV6-3 and TRBJ2-7; D perhaps matches TRBD1 (6 bases). V was shortened by 6 bases and J by 3 bases, with 9 bases between the two germline ends. Germline V gene sequence: CDR1 MNHEY, CDR2 SVGEGT. This CDR3 is built from 12 residues.

This clonotype occurred many times. The chain links TRBV15 to TRBJ2-5; D may be TRBD2 (6 bases). Germline lookup yields CDR1 LNHNV and CDR2 YYDKDF (reference sequence). The CDR3 is 15 residues long. The V end lost 1 base, the J end lost 5 bases, and 14 bases lay between the germline ends. In DNA form, the CDR3 reads TGTGCCACCAGCAGAGGAGGGGCGGGGCGCGAGACCCAGTACTTC. It specifies CATSRGGAGRETQYF.

In this sample, this clonotype turned up many times. The chain employs TRBV11-2 and TRBJ1-2; D is perhaps TRBD1 (5 bases). Per germline, CDR1 SGHAT and CDR2 FQNNGV. The CDR3 has 15 residues. Trimming removed 3 bases from V and 6 bases from J, with 17 bases in between. The CDR3 sequence: CASSFGRDPGHGYTF. In nucleotides, the CDR3 is TGTGCCAGCAGCTTTGGTCGGGACCCGGGGCATGGCTACACCTTC.

The chain couples TRBV15 to TRBJ1-2; no clear D gene. Trimming removed 7 bases from V and 7 bases from J, with 25 bases in between. CDR1 and CDR2 (germline): LNHNV, YYDKDF (reference sequence). This CDR3 region has 16 residues. DNA for the CDR3: TGTGCCACCACCTCTGATGGGCACGGGAGAAGATCTGGCTACACCTTC. This sequence encodes CATTSDGHGRRSGYTF.

This clonotype occurred many times. The rearrangement uses TRBV11-2 and TRBJ2-7; 8 bases agree with TRBD1. The CDR3 is 15 residues long. The trim removed 4 bases at V and 2 bases at J, leaving 7 bases unmatched. Germline values: CDR1 SGHAT, CDR2 FQNNGV. CDR3 in amino acids: CASSYLRDRTYEQYF. CDR3 DNA: TGTGCCAGCAGCTACCTCCGGGACAGGACCTACGAGCAGTACTTC.

The table lists this clonotype with many counts. This chain uses TRBV7-9 with TRBJ1-3; D is unresolved. The CDR3 extends over 15 amino acids. The V end was cut by 2 bases, the J end by 0 bases, with 8 bases between. Germline-derived CDR1 and CDR2 are SEHNR and FQNEAQ (reference sequence). The CDR3 protein is CASSLNGLSGNTIYF. CDR3 coding DNA: TGTGCCAGCAGCTTAAACGGGCTCTCTGGAAACACCATATATTTT.

This chain joins TRBV28 and TRBJ1-4; D possibly corresponds to TRBD1 (5 bases). Germline CDR1 is MDHEN and CDR2 is SYDVKM. The CDR3 spans 14 residues. V dropped 4 bases and J dropped 8 bases, with 14 bases sitting between them. The CDR3 protein is CASSYWEKGEKLFF. For the CDR3, the DNA is TGTGCCAGCAGTTATTGGGAAAAGGGGGAAAAACTGTTTTTT.

This clonotype has a count of ten or more. The V and J genes are TRBV28 and TRBJ2-7, with D perhaps matching TRBD2 (6 bases). The V gene lost 4 bases and the J gene lost 1 base, with 11 bases spanning the gap. This CDR3 is 14 amino acids long. From germline, CDR1 is MDHEN and CDR2 SYDVKM. The CDR3 coding sequence is TGTGCCAGCAGTTCCCCCCGGGAGTCCTACGAGCAGTACTTC. Protein sequence: CASSSPRESYEQYF.

The table lists this clonotype with many counts. This CDR3 is missing its conserved last phenylalanine or tryptophan, likely due to a read error. The chain has TRBV19 and TRBJ2-6; unclear D gene. Trimming removed 7 bases from V and 0 bases from J, with 10 bases in between. The germline V gene encodes CDR1 LNHDA and CDR2 SQIVND (reference sequence). The CDR3 has 15 amino acids. In nucleotides, the CDR3 is TGTGCCAGTACAATTCAGCGCTCTGGGGCCAACGTCCTGACTTCC. Translated: CASTIQRSGANVLTS.

In its sample, this clonotype was seen many times. The chain is built from TRBV7-8 and TRBJ2-5; D possibly uses TRBD1 or TRBD2 (6 bases each). The ends were cut back, 2 bases at V and 5 bases at J, with 12 bases in the middle. This CDR3 spans 14 amino acids. From germline, CDR1 is SGHVS and CDR2 FQNEAQ. CDR3 sequence reads: CASSLPGARETQYF. CDR3 in DNA: TGTGCCAGCAGCTTACCGGGGGCGCGGGAGACCCAGTACTTC.

Here the CDR3 reads CASRRQVQDIQYF. The CDR3, as DNA: TGTGCCAGCAGGCGACAGGTACAAGACATTCAGTACTTC. The rearrangement uses TRBV28 and TRBJ2-4; weak D call: TRBD1 (6 bases). V lost 6 bases, J lost 8 bases, and 14 bases lay in between. The CDR3 totals 13 residues. Germline assignment: CDR1 MDHEN and CDR2 SYDVKM.

This chain uses TRBV6-1 with TRBJ1-5; 7 bases are a match to TRBD1. This CDR3 is 13 amino acids long. Germline trimming cut 7 bases from V and 7 bases from J; bases unmatched to any gene: 7. Germline CDR1 MNHNS, CDR2 SASEGT. CDR3 sequence reads: CASTSRQGQPQHF. The DNA of the CDR3 is TGTGCCAGCACCTCTAGACAGGGCCAGCCCCAGCATTTT.

In this sample, this clonotype turned up a few times. V usage is TRBV6-2 or TRBV6-3 and J usage is TRBJ1-1; D is possibly TRBD1 (6 bases). The germline gives CDR1 MNHEY, CDR2 SVGEGT. The CDR3 has 19 amino acids. V was shortened by 0 bases and J by 4 bases, with 24 bases between the two germline ends. Here the CDR3 reads CASSYSPGGAGGGGTEAFF. The CDR3 DNA reads as TGTGCCAGCAGTTACTCCCCGGGCGGGGCTGGAGGGGGAGGCACTGAAGCTTTCTTT.

This clonotype came up many times. V and J are TRBV13 and TRBJ2-2; 9 bases match TRBD1. Germline V gene sequence: CDR1 PRHDT, CDR2 FYEKMQ (reference sequence). The CDR3 is 16 amino acids. V lost 5 bases and J lost 6; bases outside the gene matches: 10. This CDR3 reads CASSANAHRGPGELFF. The CDR3, as DNA: TGTGCCAGCAGCGCTAACGCTCACAGGGGGCCCGGGGAGCTGTTTTTT.

For this clonotype: Being one base from a much bigger clone, this may be a read error. The chain uses TRBV20-1 and TRBJ1-6; TRBD1 is a possible D gene (6 bases). V was pared by 0 bases and J by 9 bases, with 15 bases between. The CDR3 contains 15 residues. Per germline, CDR1 DFQATT and CDR2 SNEGSKA (reference sequence). This CDR3 reads CSARDMGGDISPLHF. For the CDR3, the DNA is TGCAGTGCTAGAGATATGGGGGGGGACATTTCACCCCTCCACTTT.